The entry below gives a single T cell receptor (beta chain) sequence along with its context. Its antigen is as yet unknown. These data are taken from a study of T-cell reconstitution after alpha-beta-depleted transplantation in children. This CDR3 contains 18 residues. Trimming cost V 5 bases and J 0 bases; bases outside gene matches: 13. In germline, CDR1 is SGHAT, CDR2 FQNNGV. Study-level results: Hyperexpanded clones declined; after one year, newly produced T cells mostly supplied diversity. Several hundred expanded graft clones reportedly gave rise to the alpha-beta T cells present about two months after transplant.

The library targeted TCRbeta and was prepared with unique molecular identifiers. Via MiXCR, TCRdb re-called the PCR reads, giving one row per CDR3 protein. The sample holds around 370,000 distinct CDR3 sequences, 15% to 20% seen once. The rearrangement joins TRBV11-2 to TRBJ1-5; 7 nucleotides align to TRBD1. Sequencing was performed on PBMCs, mostly from graft donor cells, taken 360 days after TCRalphabeta/CD19-depleted stem cell transplant. The sequence was collected from a male patient aged 2-9 years who had a stem cell transplant for acute lymphoblastic leukemia, so the T cells may come from the graft donor. The CDR3 sequence: CASSGAETGPYSNQPQHF. CDR3 in DNA: TGTGCCAGCAGCGGAGCAGAGACAGGGCCGTATAGCAATCAGCCCCAGCATTTT.